This is a list of T cell receptor beta chains from one sample in a study of T cells in Graves' hyperthyroidism and ophthalmopathy. TCRdb analysed the multiplex PCR reads with MiXCR anew, one entry per CDR3 protein. Of under 450,000 distinct CDR3 sequences listed, 15% to 17% were seen once; the top ten hold 7.5% to 8%. Sequencing input: blood. The receptors derive from a woman aged 18 to 35 with Graves' hyperthyroidism. Each CDR3 is given without its conserved first and last residue.

V: TRBV29-1
CDR3: SALGVTGVINTGNTIY

V: TRBV7-9
CDR3: ASSFLPGQGGGDTQY

V: TRBV2
CDR3: ASSVDGRNTGELF

V: TRBV7-2
CDR3: ASSLHRDSPLH

V: TRBV15
CDR3: ATSRGMGGQNTEAF

V: TRBV28
CDR3: ASTPGRGPTEAF

V: TRBV12-3/TRBV12-4
CDR3: ASSYGLAKNIQY

V: TRBV20-1
CDR3: SASPTENQPQH

V: TRBV6-2/TRBV6-3
CDR3: ASSYSAGGNEKLF

V: TRBV6-6
CDR3: ASSYRTGGEQF

V: TRBV20-1
CDR3: SARDDRLSNQPQH

V: TRBV10-3
CDR3: AISVGDSNQPQH

V: TRBV5-1
CDR3: ASSLETGAGANVLT

V: TRBV4-1
CDR3: ASSHPNVGGPQEETQY

V: TRBV11-2
CDR3: ASSLVIRGVRGQPQH

V: TRBV9
CDR3: ASSPQQGVAAF

V: TRBV12-3/TRBV12-4
CDR3: ASSWGAGAGEQHEKLF

V: TRBV12-3/TRBV12-4
CDR3: ASSPPALRGRRNTEAF

V: TRBV5-1
CDR3: ASSFSSGGVGPYNEQF

V: TRBV20-1
CDR3: SARQREGWETQY

V: TRBV7-2
CDR3: ASGTAGFTEAF

V: TRBV7-9
CDR3: ASSPGQTYYGYT

V: TRBV29-1
CDR3: SVDLRPGVDTQY

V: TRBV9
CDR3: ASSARPSGPYNEQF

V: TRBV18
CDR3: ASSSGLAGETQY

V: TRBV7-7
CDR3: ASSPRQGKSSGELF

V: TRBV11-3
CDR3: ASNPRLAGGSNEQF

V: TRBV15
CDR3: ATSPSYGYEQY

V: TRBV5-1
CDR3: ASSFDGNSNQPQH

V: TRBV2
CDR3: ASSENRGAGAKLWNYT

V: TRBV2
CDR3: ASRDLGLAGAHYEQY

V: TRBV7-8
CDR3: ASSSHSGQAGGEQF

V: TRBV6-1
CDR3: ASSERARTGDGYT

V: TRBV6-1
CDR3: ASSEVDSRRPQH

V: TRBV12-3/TRBV12-4
CDR3: ASSLVSDYGYT

V: TRBV9
CDR3: ASSAADTGGGQY

V: TRBV20-1
CDR3: SARDEGRSYNEQF

V: TRBV29-1
CDR3: SVGSGGTTDTQY

V: TRBV7-3
CDR3: ASSPARASNTGELF

V: TRBV5-4
CDR3: ASSLGDRGYYEQY

V: TRBV30
CDR3: AWSGGSHYT

V: TRBV2
CDR3: ASSLGRSGANVLT

V: TRBV18
CDR3: ASSPPAVSNEQF

V: TRBV3-1
CDR3: ASSQALGQETQY

V: TRBV5-5
CDR3: ASSRRTGNTGELF

V: TRBV5-6
CDR3: ASSWSKGSGNQPQH

V: TRBV5-6
CDR3: ASSLNPSPPYGYT

V: TRBV20-1
CDR3: SARRGWADTQY

V: TRBV7-2
CDR3: ASSLDFSSYEQY

V: TRBV12-3/TRBV12-4
CDR3: ASSLGYYGTGGYEQY